These 22 T cell receptor beta chains came from one sample sequenced in a study of monozygotic twins with inflammatory bowel disease (dated by TCRdb to the late 2010s). The library relied on 5' RACE. Sequencing took place on an Illumina HiSeq 2500. Once TCRdb had reprocessed the reads, it stored one entry per CDR3 protein sequence and supplied no DNA. The sample's own table lists around 150,000 distinct CDR3 sequences. The top ten clones comprise roughly 2.6% of the sample. Sequencing was done on a sample of blood. These receptor sequences come from a human donor with ulcerative colitis or Crohn's disease, or a healthy co-twin of an affected twin (not recorded which).

The V and J genes are TRBV11-1 and TRBJ2-7; TCRdb proposes TRBD2, but this gene call is untestable without DNA. The germline V gene encodes CDR1 SGHAT and CDR2 FQDESV (reference sequence). This CDR3 spans 13 amino acids. CDR3 loop: CASSLGREKEQYF.

This chain uses TRBV5-6 with TRBJ1-3. The CDR3 covers 17 residues. CDR1 SGHDT and CDR2 YYEEEE come from the germline V gene. The CDR3 sequence is CASSPIQDRFSGNTIYF.

This chain's CDR3 is CASSLSGGTEAFF. V and J are TRBV6-1 and TRBJ1-1; the D gene TCRdb calls, TRBD1, cannot be checked with no DNA. Germline V CDR1 and CDR2: MNHNS, SASEGT. This CDR3 region has 13 residues.

V and J are TRBV6-5 and TRBJ1-5. The CDR3 totals 13 residues. CDR1 and CDR2 from the germline V gene are MNHEY and SVGAGI. The CDR3 protein is CASSSMRNQPQHF.

The chain uses TRBV27 and TRBJ2-3; with no DNA, the TCRdb D assignment of TRBD2 cannot be verified. The CDR3 totals 14 residues. The germline CDR1 and CDR2 sequences are MNHEY and SMNVEV (reference sequence). The CDR3 region is CASSKSGNTDTQYF.

CDR3 in amino acids: CAGSLGAGGYNEQFF. The chain links TRBV5-4 to TRBJ2-1; the TCRdb D gene call, TRBD2, has no DNA to confirm it. CDR3 length: 15 residues. The V gene's germline CDR1 is SGHNT and CDR2 YYREEE (reference sequence).

V is TRBV20-1 and J is TRBJ2-1; TCRdb lists TRBD1, though no DNA is available to test this call. This CDR3 has 13 amino acids. Germline V lookup: CDR1 DFQATT, CDR2 SNEGSKA (reference sequence). The CDR3 is CSARDPTGEVQFF.

The chain joins TRBV7-3 to TRBJ2-3; absent DNA, TCRdb's TRBD2 call cannot be checked. CDR1 and CDR2 from the germline V gene are SGHTA and FQGTGA. CDR3 length: 15 amino acids. CDR3 region: CASSGEREWADTQYF. The full variable domain, its missing parts supplied by reference TRBV7-3 and TRBJ2-3, is GAGVSQTPSNKVTEKGKYVELRCDPISGHTALYWYRQSLGQGPEFLIYFQGTGAADDSGLPNDRFFAVRPEGSVSTLKIQRTERGDSAVYLCASSGEREWADTQYFGPGTRLTVL.

This chain joins TRBV3-1 and TRBJ2-7; there is no DNA to check the TCRdb D call of TRBD2. This CDR3 contains 16 residues. The germline gives CDR1 LGHDT, CDR2 YNNKEL (reference sequence). The CDR3: CASSHSGAAGGYEQYF.

The chain uses TRBV10-2 and TRBJ2-7; no DNA is available, so the TRBD2 call from TCRdb remains unchecked. The germline V gene encodes CDR1 WSHSY and CDR2 SAAADI. The CDR3 has 13 amino acids. CDR3 in amino acids: CASTLAGSYEQYF.

The V gene is TRBV6-5, the J gene TRBJ1-1; TCRdb's D call of TRBD1 is untestable without DNA. Germline CDR1 is MNHEY and CDR2 is SVGAGI. The CDR3 is made up of 13 amino acids. This chain's CDR3 is CASRDRGFAEAFF.

The rearrangement uses TRBV3-1 and TRBJ1-4; the D call from TCRdb, TRBD1, cannot be confirmed without DNA. The germline CDR1 and CDR2 sequences are LGHDT and YNNKEL (reference sequence). There are 13 residues in the CDR3. The CDR3 sequence is CASSPGQNEKLFF.

This chain joins TRBV5-1 and TRBJ2-7; TCRdb selects TRBD1, and the lack of DNA leaves this call unchecked. The CDR3 loop spans 15 amino acids. CDR1 is SGHRS, CDR2 YFSETQ, per germline. The CDR3 loop reads CASSRDLSNYYEQYF. The full variable domain, in which reference TRBV5-1 and TRBJ2-7 provide the parts outside the CDR3, is KAGVTQTPRYLIKTRGQQVTLSCSPISGHRSVSWYQQTPGQGLQFLFEYFSETQRNKGNFPGRFSGRQFSNSRSEMNVSTLELGDSALYLCASSRDLSNYYEQYFGPGTRLTVT.

The chain uses TRBV15 and TRBJ2-2; TCRdb's assignment of TRBD1 cannot be checked, as there is no DNA. Germline V gene lookup returns CDR1 LNHNV and CDR2 YYDKDF (reference sequence). The CDR3 spans 16 residues. The CDR3: CATSRDKGGSTGELFF.

The rearrangement links TRBV5-6 to TRBJ2-1; lacking DNA, the TRBD2 call made by TCRdb goes unchecked. CDR1 is SGHDT and CDR2 is YYEEEE in the germline V gene. The CDR3 is 16 residues long. The CDR3 here is CASSGISRSSYNEQFF.

This chain uses TRBV4-3 with TRBJ2-7; the TCRdb D gene call, TRBD1, has no DNA to confirm it. CDR3 size: 14 residues. Germline V gene data show CDR1 as LGHNA and CDR2 as YSLEER. CDR3 sequence reads: CASSQIRWGGEQYF.

The genes are TRBV5-4 and TRBJ2-2; no DNA is available, so the TRBD1 call from TCRdb remains unchecked. The CDR3 extends over 15 amino acids. CDR1 and CDR2 from the germline V gene are SGHNT and YYREEE (reference sequence). The CDR3 here is CASSTQGVVTGELFF.

The V and J genes are TRBV20-1 and TRBJ2-7. CDR3 size: 11 residues. CDR1 and CDR2 (germline): DFQATT, SNEGSKA (reference sequence). The CDR3 loop reads CSATALKEQYF.

The genes are TRBV7-2 and TRBJ2-3. Germline CDR1 SGHTA, CDR2 FQGNSA. CDR3 size: 13 residues. CDR3 region: CASSLDHTDTQYF.

The rearrangement joins TRBV7-2 to TRBJ2-1; TCRdb lists TRBD2, though no DNA is available to test this call. The CDR3 covers 13 residues. CDR1 is SGHTA and CDR2 is FQGNSA in the germline V gene. The CDR3 protein is CASSLNSGTRWFF.

The V gene is TRBV19, the J gene TRBJ2-7; the D call from TCRdb, TRBD1, cannot be confirmed without DNA. From germline, CDR1 is LNHDA and CDR2 SQIVND (reference sequence). The CDR3 consists of 15 residues. This CDR3 is CASSYDGTGDYEQYF.

This chain links TRBV15 with TRBJ1-5; the TRBD1 assignment by TCRdb is unverifiable without DNA. This CDR3 has 14 residues. Germline V gene lookup returns CDR1 LNHNV and CDR2 YYDKDF (reference sequence). The CDR3 region is CATSRDGTPQPQHF.